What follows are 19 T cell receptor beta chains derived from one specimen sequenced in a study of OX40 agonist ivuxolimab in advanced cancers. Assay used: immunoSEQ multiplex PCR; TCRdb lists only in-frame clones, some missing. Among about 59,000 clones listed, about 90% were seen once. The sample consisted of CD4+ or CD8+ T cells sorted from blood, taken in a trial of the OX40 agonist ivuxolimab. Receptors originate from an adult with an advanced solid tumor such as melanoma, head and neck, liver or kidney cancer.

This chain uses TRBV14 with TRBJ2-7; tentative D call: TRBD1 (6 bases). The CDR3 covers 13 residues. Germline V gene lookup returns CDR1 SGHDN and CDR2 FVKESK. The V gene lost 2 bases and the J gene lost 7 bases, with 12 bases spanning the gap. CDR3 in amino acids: CASSQSSQGEQYF. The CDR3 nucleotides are TGTGCCAGCAGCCAATCATCACAGGGAGAGCAGTACTTC.

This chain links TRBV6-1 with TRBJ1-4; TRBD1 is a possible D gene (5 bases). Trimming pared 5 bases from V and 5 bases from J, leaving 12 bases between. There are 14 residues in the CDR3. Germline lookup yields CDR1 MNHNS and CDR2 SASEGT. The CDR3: CASSTGGLNEKLFF. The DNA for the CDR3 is TGTGCCAGCAGTACCGGGGGGTTAAATGAAAAACTGTTTTTT.

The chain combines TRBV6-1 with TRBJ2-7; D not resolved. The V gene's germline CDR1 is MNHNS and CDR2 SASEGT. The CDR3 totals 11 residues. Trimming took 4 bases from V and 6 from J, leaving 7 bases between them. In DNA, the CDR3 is TGTGCCAGCAGTGGTCGGTTCGAGCAGTACTTC. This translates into CASSGRFEQYF.

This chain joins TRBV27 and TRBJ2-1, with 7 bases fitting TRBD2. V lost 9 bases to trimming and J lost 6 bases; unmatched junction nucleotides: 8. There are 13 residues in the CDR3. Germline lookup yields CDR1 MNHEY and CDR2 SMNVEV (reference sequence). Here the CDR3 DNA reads TGTGCCAGTGCGGGGGTCCTTCTCAATGAGCAGTTCTTC. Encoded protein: CASAGVLLNEQFF.

DNA of the CDR3: TGTGCCAGCAGCTCGGGGGTCAATCAGCCCCAGCATTTT. It codes for CASSSGVNQPQHF. J is TRBJ1-5 and V is TRBV28; TRBD1 might be the D (5 bases). This CDR3 contains 13 residues. V lost 6 bases and J 3 bases, leaving 9 bases between the germline ends. Germline loops: CDR1 MDHEN, CDR2 SYDVKM.

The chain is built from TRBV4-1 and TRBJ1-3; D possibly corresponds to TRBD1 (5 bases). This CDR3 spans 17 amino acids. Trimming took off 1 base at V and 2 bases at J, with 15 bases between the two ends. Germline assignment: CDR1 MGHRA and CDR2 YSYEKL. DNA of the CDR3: TGCGCCAGCAGCCAAGGCCGGGGCCTACGCGCTGGAAACACCATATATTTT. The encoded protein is CASSQGRGLRAGNTIYF.

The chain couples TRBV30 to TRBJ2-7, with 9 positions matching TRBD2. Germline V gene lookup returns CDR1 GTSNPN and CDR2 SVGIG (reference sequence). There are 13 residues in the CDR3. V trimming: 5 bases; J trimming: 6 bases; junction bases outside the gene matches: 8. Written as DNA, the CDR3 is TGTGCCTGGGGGGGACTAGCTGGGGTCGAGCAGTACTTC. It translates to CAWGGLAGVEQYF.

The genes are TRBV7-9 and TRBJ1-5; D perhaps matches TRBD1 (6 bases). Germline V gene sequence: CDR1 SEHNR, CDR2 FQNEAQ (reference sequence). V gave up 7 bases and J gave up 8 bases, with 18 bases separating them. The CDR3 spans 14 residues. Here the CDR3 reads CASTPNGGGEPQHF. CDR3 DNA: TGTGCCAGCACCCCTAATGGGGGCGGGGAGCCCCAGCATTTT.

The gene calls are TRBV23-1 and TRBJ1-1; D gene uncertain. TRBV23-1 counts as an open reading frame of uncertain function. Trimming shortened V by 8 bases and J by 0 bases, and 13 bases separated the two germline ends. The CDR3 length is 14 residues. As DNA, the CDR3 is TGCGCCAGCCTCTTTTCAGAGATGAACACTGAAGCTTTCTTT. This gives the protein CASLFSEMNTEAFF.

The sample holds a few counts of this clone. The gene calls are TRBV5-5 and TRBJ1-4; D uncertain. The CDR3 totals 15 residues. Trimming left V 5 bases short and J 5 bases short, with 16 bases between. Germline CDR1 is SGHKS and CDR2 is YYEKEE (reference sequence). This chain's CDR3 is CASRLDGLINEKLFF. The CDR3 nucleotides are TGTGCCAGCAGACTTGACGGCTTAATAAATGAAAAACTGTTTTTT.

The DNA for the CDR3 is TGTGCCAGCACCGACGCGTCCGCTAGGGGCTACACCTTC. As protein: CASTDASARGYTF. The J gene is TRBJ1-2, the V gene TRBV6-6; D gene uncertain. CDR1 and CDR2 (germline): MNHNY, SVGAGI (reference sequence). The CDR3 has 13 residues. V gave up 7 bases and J gave up 8 bases, with 17 bases separating them.

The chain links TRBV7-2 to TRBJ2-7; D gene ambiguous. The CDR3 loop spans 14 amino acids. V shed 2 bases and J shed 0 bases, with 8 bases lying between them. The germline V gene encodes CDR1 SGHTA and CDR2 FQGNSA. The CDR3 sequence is CASSLPRSSYEQYF. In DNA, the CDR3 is TGTGCCAGCAGCTTACCGCGTAGCTCCTACGAGCAGTACTTC.

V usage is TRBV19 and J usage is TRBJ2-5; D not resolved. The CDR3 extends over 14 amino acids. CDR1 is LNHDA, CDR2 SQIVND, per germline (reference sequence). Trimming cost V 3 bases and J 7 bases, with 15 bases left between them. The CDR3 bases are TGTGCCAGTAGTATGGGCAGGCCCCCAGGGACCCAGTACTTC. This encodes CASSMGRPPGTQYF.

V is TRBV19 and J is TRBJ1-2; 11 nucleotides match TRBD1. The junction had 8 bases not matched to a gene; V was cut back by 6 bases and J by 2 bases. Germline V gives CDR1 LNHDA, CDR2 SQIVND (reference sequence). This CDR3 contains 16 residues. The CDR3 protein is CASRRTGGSINYGYTF. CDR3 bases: TGTGCCAGTAGAAGGACAGGGGGCTCGATAAACTATGGCTACACCTTC.

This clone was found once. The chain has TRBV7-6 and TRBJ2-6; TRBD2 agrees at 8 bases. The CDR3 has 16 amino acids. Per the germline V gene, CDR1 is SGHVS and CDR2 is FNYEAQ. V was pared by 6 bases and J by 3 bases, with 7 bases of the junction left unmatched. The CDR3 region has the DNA TGTGCCAGCAGGAGGTCGGGAGGGAGTGGGGCCAACGTCCTGACTTTC. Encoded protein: CASRRSGGSGANVLTF.

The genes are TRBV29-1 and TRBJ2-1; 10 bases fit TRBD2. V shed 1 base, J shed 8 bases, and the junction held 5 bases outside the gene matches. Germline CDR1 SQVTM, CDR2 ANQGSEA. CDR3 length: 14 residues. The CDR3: CSVEGLAGVDEQFF. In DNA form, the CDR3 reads TGCAGCGTTGAAGGTCTAGCGGGAGTCGATGAGCAGTTCTTC.

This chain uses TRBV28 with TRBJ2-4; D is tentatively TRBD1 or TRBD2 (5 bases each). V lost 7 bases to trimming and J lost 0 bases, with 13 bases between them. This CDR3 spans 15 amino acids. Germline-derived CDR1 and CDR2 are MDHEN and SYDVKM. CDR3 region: CASTRGAIAKNIQYF. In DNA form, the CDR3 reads TGTGCCAGCACCCGAGGGGCTATAGCCAAAAACATTCAGTACTTC.

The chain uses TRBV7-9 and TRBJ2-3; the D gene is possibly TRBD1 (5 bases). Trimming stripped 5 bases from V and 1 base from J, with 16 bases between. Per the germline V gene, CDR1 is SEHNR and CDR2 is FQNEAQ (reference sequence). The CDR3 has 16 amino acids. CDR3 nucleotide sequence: TGTGCCAGCAGCCCCCCATTCAGGGTGGGCACAGATACGCAGTATTTT. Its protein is CASSPPFRVGTDTQYF. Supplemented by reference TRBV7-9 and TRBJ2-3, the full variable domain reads DTGVSQNPRHKITKRGQNVTFRCDPISEHNRLYWYRQTLGQGPEFLTYFQNEAQLEKSRLLSDRFSAERPKGSFSTLEIQRTEQGDSAMYLCASSPPFRVGTDTQYFGPGTRLTVL.

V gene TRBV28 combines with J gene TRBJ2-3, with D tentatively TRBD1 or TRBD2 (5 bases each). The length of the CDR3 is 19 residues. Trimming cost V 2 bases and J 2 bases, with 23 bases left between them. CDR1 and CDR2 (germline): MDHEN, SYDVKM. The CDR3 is CASSLAFLGAQHTTDTQYF. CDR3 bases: TGTGCCAGCAGTTTAGCATTCCTCGGGGCCCAGCATACCACAGATACGCAGTATTTT.